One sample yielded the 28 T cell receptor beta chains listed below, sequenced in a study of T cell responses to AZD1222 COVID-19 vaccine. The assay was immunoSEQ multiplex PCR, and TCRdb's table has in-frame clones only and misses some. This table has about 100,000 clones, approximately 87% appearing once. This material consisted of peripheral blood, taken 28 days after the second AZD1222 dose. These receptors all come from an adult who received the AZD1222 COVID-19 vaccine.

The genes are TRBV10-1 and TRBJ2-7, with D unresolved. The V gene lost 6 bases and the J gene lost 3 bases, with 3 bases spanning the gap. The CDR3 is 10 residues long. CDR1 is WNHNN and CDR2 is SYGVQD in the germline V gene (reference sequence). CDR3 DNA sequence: TGCGCCAGCAGCCACTACGAGCAGTACTTC. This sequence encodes CASSHYEQYF.

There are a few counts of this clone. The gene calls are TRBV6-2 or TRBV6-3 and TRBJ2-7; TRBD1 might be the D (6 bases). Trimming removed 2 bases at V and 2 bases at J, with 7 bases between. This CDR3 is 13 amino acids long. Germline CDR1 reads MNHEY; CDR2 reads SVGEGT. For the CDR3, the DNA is TGTGCCAGCAGTTACCGGGACACCTACGAGCAGTACTTC. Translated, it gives CASSYRDTYEQYF.

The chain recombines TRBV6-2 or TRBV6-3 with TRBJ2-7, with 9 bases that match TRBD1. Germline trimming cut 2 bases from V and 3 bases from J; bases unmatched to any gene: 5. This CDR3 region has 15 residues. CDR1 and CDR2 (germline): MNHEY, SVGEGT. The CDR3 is CASSYRSGQGYEQYF. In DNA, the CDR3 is TGTGCCAGCAGTTACCGATCGGGACAGGGCTACGAGCAGTACTTC.

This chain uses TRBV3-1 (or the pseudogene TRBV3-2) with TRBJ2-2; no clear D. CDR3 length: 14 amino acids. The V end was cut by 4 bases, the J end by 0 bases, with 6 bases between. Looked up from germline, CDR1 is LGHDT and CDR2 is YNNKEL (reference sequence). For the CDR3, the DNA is TGTGCCAGCAGCCGGACGGCGAACACCGGGGAGCTGTTTTTT. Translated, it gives CASSRTANTGELFF.

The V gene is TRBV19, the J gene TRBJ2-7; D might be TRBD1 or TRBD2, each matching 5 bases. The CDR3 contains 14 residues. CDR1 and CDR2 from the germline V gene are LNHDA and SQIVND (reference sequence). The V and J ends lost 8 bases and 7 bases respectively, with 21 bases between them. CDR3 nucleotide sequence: TGTGCCAGTCGATTCGGGACGGAACTGGGGGAGCAGTACTTC. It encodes CASRFGTELGEQYF.

The CDR3, as DNA: TGTGCCAGCAGTTTAGGGGGGACCTACGAGCAGTACTTC. Its translation: CASSLGGTYEQYF. The genes are TRBV27 and TRBJ2-7; D possibly corresponds to TRBD2 (6 bases). The CDR3 length is 13 residues. V was trimmed by 2 bases and J by 2 bases, leaving 7 bases between them. Germline V gene sequence: CDR1 MNHEY, CDR2 SMNVEV (reference sequence).

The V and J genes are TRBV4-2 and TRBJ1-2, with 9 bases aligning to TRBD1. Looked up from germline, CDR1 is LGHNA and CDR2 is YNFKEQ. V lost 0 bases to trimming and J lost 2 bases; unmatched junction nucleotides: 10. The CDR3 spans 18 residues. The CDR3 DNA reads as TGTGCCAGCAGCCAAGATCTCGGACAGGGGCGATGGAACTATGGCTACACCTTC. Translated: CASSQDLGQGRWNYGYTF.

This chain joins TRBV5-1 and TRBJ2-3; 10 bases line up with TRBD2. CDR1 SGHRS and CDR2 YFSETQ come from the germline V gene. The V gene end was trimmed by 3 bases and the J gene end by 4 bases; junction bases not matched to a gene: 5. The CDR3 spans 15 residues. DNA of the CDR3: TGCGCCAGCAGCTCTCTAGCGGGGGTAGCAGATACGCAGTATTTT. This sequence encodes CASSSLAGVADTQYF.

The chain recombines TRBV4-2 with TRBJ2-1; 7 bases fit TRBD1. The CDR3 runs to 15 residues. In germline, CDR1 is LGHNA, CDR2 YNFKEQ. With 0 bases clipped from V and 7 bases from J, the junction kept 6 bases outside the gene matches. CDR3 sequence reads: CASSQEWDSVNEQFF. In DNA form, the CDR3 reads TGTGCCAGCAGCCAAGAGTGGGACAGTGTAAATGAGCAGTTCTTC.

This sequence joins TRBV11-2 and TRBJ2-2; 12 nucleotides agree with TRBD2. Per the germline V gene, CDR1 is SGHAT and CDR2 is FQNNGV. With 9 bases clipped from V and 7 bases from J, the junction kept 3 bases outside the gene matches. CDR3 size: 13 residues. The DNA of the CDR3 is TGTGCCAGTAGACTAGCGGGAGTCGGGGAGCTGTTTTTT. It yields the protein CASRLAGVGELFF.

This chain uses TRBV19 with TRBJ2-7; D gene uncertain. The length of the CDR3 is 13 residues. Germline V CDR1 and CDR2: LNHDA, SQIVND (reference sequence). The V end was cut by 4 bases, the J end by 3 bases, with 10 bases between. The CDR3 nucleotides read TGTGCCAGTAGTACCCACCTAAACTACGAGCAGTACTTC. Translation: CASSTHLNYEQYF.

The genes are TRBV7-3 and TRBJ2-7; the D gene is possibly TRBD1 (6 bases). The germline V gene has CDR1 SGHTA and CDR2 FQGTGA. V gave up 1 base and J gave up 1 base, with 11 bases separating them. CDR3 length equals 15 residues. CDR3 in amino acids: CASSLMSGQSYEQYF. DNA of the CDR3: TGTGCCAGCAGCTTAATGAGCGGACAGTCCTACGAGCAGTACTTC.

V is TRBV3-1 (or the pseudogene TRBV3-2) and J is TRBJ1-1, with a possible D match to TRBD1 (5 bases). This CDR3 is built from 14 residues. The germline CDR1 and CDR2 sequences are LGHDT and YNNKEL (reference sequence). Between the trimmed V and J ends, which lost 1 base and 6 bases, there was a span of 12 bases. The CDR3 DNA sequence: TGTGCCAGCAGCCAAGTGGTCCAGGGCGCTGAAGCTTTCTTT. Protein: CASSQVVQGAEAFF.

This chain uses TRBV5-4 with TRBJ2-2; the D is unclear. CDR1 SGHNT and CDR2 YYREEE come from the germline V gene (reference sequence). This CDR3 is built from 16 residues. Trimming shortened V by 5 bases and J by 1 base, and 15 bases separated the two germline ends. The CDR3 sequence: CASRSELAGNTGELFF. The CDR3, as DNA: TGTGCCAGCAGGTCGGAACTGGCAGGGAACACCGGGGAGCTGTTTTTT. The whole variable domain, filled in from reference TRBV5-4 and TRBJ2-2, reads ETGVTQSPTHLIKTRGQQVTLRCSSQSGHNTVSWYQQALGQGPQFIFQYYREEENGRGNFPPRFSGLQFPNYSSELNVNALELDDSALYLCASRSELAGNTGELFFGEGSRLTVL.

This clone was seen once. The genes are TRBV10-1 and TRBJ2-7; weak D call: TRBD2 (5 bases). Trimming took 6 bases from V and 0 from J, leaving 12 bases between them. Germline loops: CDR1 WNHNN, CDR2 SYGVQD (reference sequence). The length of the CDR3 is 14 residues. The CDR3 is CASRTDGGSYEQYF. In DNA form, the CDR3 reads TGCGCCAGCAGGACGGACGGAGGCTCCTACGAGCAGTACTTC.

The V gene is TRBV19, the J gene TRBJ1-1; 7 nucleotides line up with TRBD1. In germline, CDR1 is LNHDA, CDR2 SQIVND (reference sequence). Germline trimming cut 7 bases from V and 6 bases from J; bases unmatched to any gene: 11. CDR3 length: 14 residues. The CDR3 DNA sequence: TGTGCCAGTACCAAACAGGGGCCGGTGGCTGAAGCTTTCTTT. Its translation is CASTKQGPVAEAFF.

CDR3 loop: CAIARGGQETQYF. CDR3 nucleotide sequence: TGTGCCATTGCTCGGGGAGGCCAAGAGACCCAGTACTTC. The V and J genes are TRBV10-3 and TRBJ2-5; D is perhaps TRBD2 (6 bases). This CDR3 region has 13 residues. CDR1 and CDR2 (germline): ENHRY, SYGVKD. The V end lost 9 bases, the J end lost 1 base, and 12 bases lay between the germline ends.

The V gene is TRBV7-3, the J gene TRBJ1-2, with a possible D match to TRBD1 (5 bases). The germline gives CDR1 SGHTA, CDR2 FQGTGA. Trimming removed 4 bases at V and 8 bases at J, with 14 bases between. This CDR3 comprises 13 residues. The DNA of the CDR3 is TGTGCCAGCAGCTCTGGAGGGGATCGCGGCTACACCTTC. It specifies CASSSGGDRGYTF. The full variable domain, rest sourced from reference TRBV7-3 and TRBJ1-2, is GAGVSQTPSNKVTEKGKYVELRCDPISGHTALYWYRQSLGQGPEFLIYFQGTGAADDSGLPNDRFFAVRPEGSVSTLKIQRTERGDSAVYLCASSSGGDRGYTFGSGTRLTVV.

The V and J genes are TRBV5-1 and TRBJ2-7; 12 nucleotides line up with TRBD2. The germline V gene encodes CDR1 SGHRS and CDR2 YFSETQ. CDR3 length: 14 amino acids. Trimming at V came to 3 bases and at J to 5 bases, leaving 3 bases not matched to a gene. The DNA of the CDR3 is TGCGCCAGCAGCTCTAGCGGGAGGGCCCACGAGCAGTACTTC. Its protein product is CASSSSGRAHEQYF.

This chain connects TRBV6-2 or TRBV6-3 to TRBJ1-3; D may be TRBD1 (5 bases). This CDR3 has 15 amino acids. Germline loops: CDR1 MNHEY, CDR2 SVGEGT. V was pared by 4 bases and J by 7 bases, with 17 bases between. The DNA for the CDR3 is TGTGCCAGCAGTTCCTCCGGGGCTCAGCCCAACACCATATATTTT. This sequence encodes CASSSSGAQPNTIYF.

DNA of the CDR3: TGTGCCAGTAGTAACCCCGGGGAATCCTACGAGCAGTACTTC. Its protein is CASSNPGESYEQYF. The V gene is TRBV19, the J gene TRBJ2-7, with D possibly being TRBD2 (5 bases). CDR3 length: 14 amino acids. In germline, CDR1 is LNHDA, CDR2 SQIVND (reference sequence). V lost 4 bases to trimming and J lost 1 base, with 11 bases between them.

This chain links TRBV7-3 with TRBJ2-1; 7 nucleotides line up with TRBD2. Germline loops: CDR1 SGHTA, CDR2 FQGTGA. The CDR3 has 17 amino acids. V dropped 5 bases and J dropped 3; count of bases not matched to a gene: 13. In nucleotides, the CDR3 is TGTGCCAGCAGCCCCCGCGCGGCGGGAGTAGGCTACAATGAGCAGTTCTTC. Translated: CASSPRAAGVGYNEQFF.

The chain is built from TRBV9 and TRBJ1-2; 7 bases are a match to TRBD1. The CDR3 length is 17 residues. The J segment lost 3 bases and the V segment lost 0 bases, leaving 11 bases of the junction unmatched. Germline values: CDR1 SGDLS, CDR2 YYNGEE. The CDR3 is CASSVEGALSPHYGYTF. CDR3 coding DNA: TGTGCCAGCAGCGTAGAGGGGGCCCTGAGTCCACACTATGGCTACACCTTC.

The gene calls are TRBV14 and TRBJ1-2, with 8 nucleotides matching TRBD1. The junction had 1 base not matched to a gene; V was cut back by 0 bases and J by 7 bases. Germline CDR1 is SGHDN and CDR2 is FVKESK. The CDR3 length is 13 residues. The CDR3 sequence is CASSQDRGPGYTF. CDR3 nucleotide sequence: TGTGCCAGCAGCCAAGACAGGGGGCCTGGCTACACCTTC.

The CDR3 DNA reads TGTGCCAGCAGCCAGCTTGCGAGGGAGACCCAGTACTTC. The encoded protein is CASSQLARETQYF. The chain couples TRBV7-2 to TRBJ2-5; D is undetermined. The CDR3 is made up of 13 amino acids. Germline V lookup: CDR1 SGHTA, CDR2 FQGNSA. V was cut by 5 bases and J by 5 bases, with 12 bases left in between.

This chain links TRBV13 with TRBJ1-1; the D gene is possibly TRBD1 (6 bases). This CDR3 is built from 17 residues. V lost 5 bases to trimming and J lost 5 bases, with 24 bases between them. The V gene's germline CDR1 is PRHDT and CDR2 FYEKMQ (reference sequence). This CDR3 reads CASSPSTRDIRYTEAFF. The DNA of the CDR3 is TGTGCCAGCAGCCCGAGCACCCGGGACATTCGGTATACTGAAGCTTTCTTT.

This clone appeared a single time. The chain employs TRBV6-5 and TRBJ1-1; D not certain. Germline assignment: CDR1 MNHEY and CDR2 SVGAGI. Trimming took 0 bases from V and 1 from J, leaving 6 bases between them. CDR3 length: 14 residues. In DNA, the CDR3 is TGTGCCAGCAGTTACTCGCTCGGGAACACTGAAGCTTTCTTT. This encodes CASSYSLGNTEAFF.

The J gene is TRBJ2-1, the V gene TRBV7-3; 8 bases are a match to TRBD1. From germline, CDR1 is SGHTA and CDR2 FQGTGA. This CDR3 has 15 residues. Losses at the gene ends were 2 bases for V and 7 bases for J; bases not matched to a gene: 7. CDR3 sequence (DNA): TGTGCCAGCAGCTTATACCAGGGGGCCTTGAATGAGCAGTTCTTC. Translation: CASSLYQGALNEQFF.